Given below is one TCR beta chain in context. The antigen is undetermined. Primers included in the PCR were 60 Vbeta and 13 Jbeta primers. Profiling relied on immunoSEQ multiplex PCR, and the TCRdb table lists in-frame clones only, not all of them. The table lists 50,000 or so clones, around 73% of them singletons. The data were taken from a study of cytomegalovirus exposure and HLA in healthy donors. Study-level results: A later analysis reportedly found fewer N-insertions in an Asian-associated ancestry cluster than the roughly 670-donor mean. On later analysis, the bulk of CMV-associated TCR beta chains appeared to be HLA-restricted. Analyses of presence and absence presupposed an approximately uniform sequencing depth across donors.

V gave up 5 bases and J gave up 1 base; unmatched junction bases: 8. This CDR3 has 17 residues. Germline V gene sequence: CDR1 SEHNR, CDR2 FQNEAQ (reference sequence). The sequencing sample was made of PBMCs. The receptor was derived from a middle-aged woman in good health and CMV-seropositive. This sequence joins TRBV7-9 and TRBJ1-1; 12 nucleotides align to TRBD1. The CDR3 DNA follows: TGTGCCAGCAGCCCAGGGGACAGGGGGCTTGCGAACACTGAAGCTTTCTTT. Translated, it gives CASSPGDRGLANTEAFF.